These 17 T cell receptor beta chains share one sample of origin, sequenced in a study of T cells in Graves' hyperthyroidism and ophthalmopathy. It was RNA transcripts that yielded the amplified TCR beta CDR3 regions. The TCR CDR3 was amplified in a first-round RT-PCR using the HTBI primer set. Using its own MiXCR run on the multiplex PCR reads, TCRdb lists one record per CDR3 protein. The repertoire holds 300,000 to 500,000 distinct CDR3 sequences, with about 15% as singletons. Sequenced: blood. The receptors shown here come from a woman between 25 and 40 years old with Graves' hyperthyroidism.

J is TRBJ2-1 and V is TRBV27; 9 nucleotides line up with TRBD1. CDR3 length: 17 residues. Germline CDR1 and CDR2: MNHEY and SMNVEV (reference sequence). The trim removed 5 bases at V and 7 bases at J, leaving 15 bases unmatched. CDR3 loop: CASSLTGTGNLKNEQFF. DNA for the CDR3: TGTGCCAGCAGTCTCACCGGGACAGGGAATTTAAAGAATGAGCAGTTCTTC.

This clonotype was detected ten times or more. V and J are TRBV7-9 and TRBJ2-3; 11 nucleotides match TRBD2. The CDR3 totals 17 residues. Per germline, CDR1 SEHNR and CDR2 FQNEAQ (reference sequence). J lost 6 bases, V lost 3 bases, and 11 bases had no gene match. The chain's CDR3 is CASSFMYLAGGADTQYF. CDR3 sequence (DNA): TGTGCCAGCAGCTTTATGTATCTAGCGGGAGGAGCCGATACGCAGTATTTT.

The rearrangement uses TRBV28 and TRBJ2-2; the D gene could be TRBD1 or TRBD2 (5 bases each). V shed 4 bases and J shed 1 base, with 16 bases lying between them. CDR3 size: 17 residues. Germline V CDR1 and CDR2: MDHEN, SYDVKM. This chain's CDR3 is CASSSPPGALNTGELFF. CDR3 bases: TGTGCCAGCAGTTCTCCCCCCGGGGCGTTGAACACCGGGGAGCTGTTTTTT.

This clonotype appeared a few times. One end of the junction fails to match germline, which may point to a read error. This chain uses TRBV7-7 with TRBJ2-7; 7 bases match TRBD1. Germline CDR1 reads SSHAT; CDR2 reads FNYEAQ (reference sequence). This CDR3 comprises 13 residues. The CDR3 spells CASSERQGYEQYF. The CDR3 region has the DNA TGTGCTAGCAGCGAACGACAGGGATACGAGCAGTACTTC.

This clonotype was picked up many times. This chain uses TRBV12-3 or TRBV12-4 with TRBJ2-2; D is unclear. The CDR3 totals 14 residues. Trimming shortened V by 0 bases and J by 7 bases, and 9 bases separated the two germline ends. CDR3 in amino acids: CASSLAKDGGELFF. Here the CDR3 DNA reads TGTGCCAGCAGTTTAGCGAAGGACGGCGGGGAGCTGTTTTTT.

This clonotype has a handful of counts. A single base separates this from a much larger clone, so it may be a read error. This rearrangement joins TRBV2 to TRBJ2-1, with 10 nucleotides matching TRBD2. After removal of 10 bases from V and 8 bases from J, the junction contained 14 bases not matched to a gene. The CDR3 is 15 residues long. Germline-derived CDR1 and CDR2 are SNHLY and FYNNEI. The CDR3 here is CANKISAGGPYEQFF. CDR3 nucleotide sequence: TGTGCCAACAAAATCTCAGCGGGAGGGCCGTATGAGCAGTTCTTC. The whole variable domain, remainder taken from reference TRBV2 and TRBJ2-1, is EPEVTQTPSHQVTQMGQEVILRCVPISNHLYFYWYRQILGQKVEFLVSFYNNEISEKSEIFDDQFSVERPDGSNFTLKIRSTKLEDSAMYFCANKISAGGPYEQFFGPGTRLTVL.

The sample holds many counts of this clonotype. The chain recombines TRBV20-1 with TRBJ2-5, with 7 bases identical to TRBD2. This CDR3 spans 17 amino acids. CDR1 is DFQATT and CDR2 is SNEGSKA in the germline V gene (reference sequence). V shed 6 bases, J shed 5 bases, and the junction held 21 bases outside the gene matches. The CDR3 DNA sequence: TGCAGTGCATACATCAAGAGCGGAAGCGGGATGTACGAGACCCAGTACTTC. Amino acids: CSAYIKSGSGMYETQYF.

Many counts were recorded for this clonotype. The chain couples TRBV20-1 to TRBJ2-7; 10 bases align to TRBD2. This CDR3 is built from 15 residues. With V trimmed by 5 bases and J by 7 bases, 14 bases remained unmatched. Germline V gives CDR1 DFQATT, CDR2 SNEGSKA (reference sequence). The CDR3 DNA is TGCAGTGCTTCCCGGACTAGCGGACCCTTTGAAGAGCAGTACTTC. This translates into CSASRTSGPFEEQYF.

This clonotype was picked up many times. The chain recombines TRBV3-1 with TRBJ1-6; TRBD1 matches at 8 bases. Trimming cost V 2 bases and J 7 bases; bases outside gene matches: 4. Per the germline V gene, CDR1 is LGHDT and CDR2 is YNNKEL (reference sequence). CDR3 length: 15 residues. DNA of the CDR3: TGTGCCAGCAGCCAATGGGACAGGCCGAATTCACCCCTCCACTTT. Translating it yields CASSQWDRPNSPLHF.

This clonotype has a count of ten or more. This chain uses TRBV6-1 with TRBJ2-5; D is perhaps TRBD1 or TRBD2 (5 bases each). The CDR3 is 14 amino acids. Germline CDR1 MNHNS, CDR2 SASEGT. The ends were cut back, 4 bases at V and 4 bases at J, with 13 bases in the middle. The CDR3 spells CASSGRDVAETQYF. In nucleotides, the CDR3 is TGTGCCAGCAGTGGAAGGGACGTCGCAGAGACCCAGTACTTC.

This clonotype was found a few times. The gene calls are TRBV7-9 and TRBJ1-2; the match to TRBD1 covers 12 bases. Germline CDR1 reads SEHNR; CDR2 reads FQNEAQ (reference sequence). V gave up 2 bases and J gave up 6 bases; unmatched junction bases: 13. The CDR3 contains 18 residues. The CDR3 bases are TGTGCCAGCAGCTTAACTGGGACAGGGGGCTGGTATATCGATGGCTACACCTTC. This gives the protein CASSLTGTGGWYIDGYTF.

This clonotype was picked up many times. The V call is TRBV2, the J call TRBJ1-5; D is unclear. CDR3 length equals 14 residues. V lost 3 bases, J lost 4 bases, and 10 bases lay in between. Germline V lookup: CDR1 SNHLY, CDR2 FYNNEI. CDR3 bases: TGTGCCAGCAGTGATCGACATATAAATCAGCCCCAGCATTTT. This codes for CASSDRHINQPQHF. Looking up the rest from reference TRBV2 and TRBJ1-5 gives the full variable domain: EPEVTQTPSHQVTQMGQEVILRCVPISNHLYFYWYRQILGQKVEFLVSFYNNEISEKSEIFDDQFSVERPDGSNFTLKIRSTKLEDSAMYFCASSDRHINQPQHFGDGTRLSIL.

This clonotype was picked up many times. This rearrangement joins TRBV20-1 to TRBJ2-3; D is undetermined. The V and J ends lost 5 bases and 5 bases respectively, with 8 bases between them. CDR3 length equals 11 residues. CDR1 and CDR2 (germline): DFQATT, SNEGSKA (reference sequence). The CDR3 DNA reads as TGCAGTGCTTCCCCAGAAGATACGCAGTATTTT. It yields the protein CSASPEDTQYF.

This clonotype was found a few times. The rearrangement links TRBV5-1 to TRBJ1-1; 9 nucleotides match TRBD1. V was clipped by 6 bases and J by 1 base; unmatched bases: 10. Per germline, CDR1 SGHRS and CDR2 YFSETQ. CDR3 size: 16 residues. The CDR3: CASTRGQGRGNTEAFF. CDR3 bases: TGCGCCAGCACCCGAGGACAGGGGCGTGGGAACACTGAAGCTTTCTTT.

This clonotype was detected a few times. This chain links TRBV20-1 with TRBJ2-3, with TRBD2 matching over 8 bases. The CDR3 has 13 amino acids. Germline CDR1 reads DFQATT; CDR2 reads SNEGSKA (reference sequence). The CDR3 DNA sequence: TGCACCTATAGCGGGGTCAACACAGATACGCAGTATTTT. This encodes CTYSGVNTDTQYF.

This clonotype has just a few counts. The V and J genes are TRBV6-5 and TRBJ2-1; D is unclear. Trimming removed 0 bases from V and 3 bases from J, with 12 bases in between. Germline CDR1 reads MNHEY; CDR2 reads SVGAGI. The CDR3 sequence is 16 residues long. CDR3 sequence reads: CASSYSSQADYNEQFF. CDR3 DNA sequence: TGTGCCAGCAGTTACTCATCCCAAGCCGACTACAATGAGCAGTTCTTC.

The chain has TRBV7-9 and TRBJ1-2; TRBD1 matches at 8 bases. CDR1 and CDR2 (germline): SEHNR, FQNEAQ (reference sequence). With 6 bases clipped from V and 7 bases from J, the junction kept 16 bases outside the gene matches. This CDR3 contains 16 residues. For the CDR3, the DNA is TGTGCCAGCAGTCGAACCGGGACAGGCTATTTTGCTGGCTACACCTTC. Amino acid sequence: CASSRTGTGYFAGYTF.